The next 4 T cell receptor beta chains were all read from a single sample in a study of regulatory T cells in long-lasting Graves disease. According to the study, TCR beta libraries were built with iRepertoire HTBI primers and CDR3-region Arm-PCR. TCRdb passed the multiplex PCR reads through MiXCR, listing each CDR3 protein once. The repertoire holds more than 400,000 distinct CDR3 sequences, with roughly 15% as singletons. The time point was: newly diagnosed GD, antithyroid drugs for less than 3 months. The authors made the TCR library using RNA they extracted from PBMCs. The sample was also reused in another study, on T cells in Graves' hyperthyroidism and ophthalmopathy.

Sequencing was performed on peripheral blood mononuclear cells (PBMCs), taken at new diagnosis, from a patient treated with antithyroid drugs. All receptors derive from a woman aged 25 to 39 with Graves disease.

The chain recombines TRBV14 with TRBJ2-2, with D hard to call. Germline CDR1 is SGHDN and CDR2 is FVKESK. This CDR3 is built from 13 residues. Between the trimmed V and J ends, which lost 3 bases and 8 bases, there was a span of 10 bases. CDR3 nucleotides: TGTGCCAGCAGCCAGGTCCTTTGGGGGGAGCTGTTTTTT. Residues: CASSQVLWGELFF.

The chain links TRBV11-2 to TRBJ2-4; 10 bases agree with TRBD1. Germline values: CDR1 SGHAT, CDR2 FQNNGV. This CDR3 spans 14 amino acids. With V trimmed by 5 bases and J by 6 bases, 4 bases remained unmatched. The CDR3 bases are TGTGCCAGCAGCGTCCGGGACAGGGGAAACATTCAGTACTTC. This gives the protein CASSVRDRGNIQYF.

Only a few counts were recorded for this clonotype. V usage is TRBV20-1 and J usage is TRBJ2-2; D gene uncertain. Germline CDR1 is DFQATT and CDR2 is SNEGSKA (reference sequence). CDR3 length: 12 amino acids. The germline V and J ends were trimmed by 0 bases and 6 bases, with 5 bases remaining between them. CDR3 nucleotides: TGCAGTGCTAGAGATAGCCCCGGGGAGCTGTTTTTT. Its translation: CSARDSPGELFF.

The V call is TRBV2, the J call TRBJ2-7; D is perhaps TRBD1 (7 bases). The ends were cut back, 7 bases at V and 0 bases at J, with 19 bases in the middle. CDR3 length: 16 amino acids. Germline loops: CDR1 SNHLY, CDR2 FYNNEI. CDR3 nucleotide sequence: TGTGCCAGCACCCTAAGGGGGCGGGACAGCTCCTACGAGCAGTACTTC. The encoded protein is CASTLRGRDSSYEQYF.